This TCR beta chain is drawn from a study of T cell responses to AZD1222 COVID-19 vaccine. Study-wide context: Second-dose recipients at about 4 or about 12 weeks were treated as one pooled group. General observations from the study: Of the AZD1222 recipients, only 6 or 7 were seropositive at baseline. Spike-specific TCR breadth and depth both grew after two AZD1222 doses. Unmutated variant regions are reportedly the target of nearly half of TCRs that are spike-specific.

Turning to this clone: Its antigen remains unidentified.

The table came from immunoSEQ multiplex PCR; TCRdb's copy has only in-frame clones and leaves some out. The sample includes around 140,000 clones, roughly nine tenths of them seen just once. Germline values: CDR1 LNHDA, CDR2 SQIVND (reference sequence). After removal of 1 base from V and 5 bases from J, the junction contained 2 bases not matched to a gene. The CDR3 has 15 residues. This specimen was peripheral blood, taken on day 0 of AZD1222 vaccination. This clonotype was sampled from an adult in good health. The V and J genes are TRBV19 and TRBJ1-6; 7 positions agree with TRBD1. The chain's CDR3 is CASSIAGQNNSPLHF. Written as DNA, the CDR3 is TGTGCCAGTAGTATAGCGGGACAGAATAATTCACCCCTCCACTTT.